This TCR beta chain was sequenced in a study of blood T cell repertoires in COVID-19. At the level of the study: The United States, Italy and Spain were the sources of the acute and convalescent COVID-19 samples. T cells, B-cell-depleted T cells, or PBMCs provided the cDNA or gDNA that served as material.

This clone was seen repeatedly, ten times or more. In the study's own analysis: Estimates of nucleated cell counts were drawn from the amplification of reference gene primers. Sequencing used immunoSEQ multiplex PCR; TCRdb keeps in-frame clones, though not all of them. V and J calls and clone size follow that table, whereas D and trimming were derived from the DNA. The top ten clones hold 2% to 2.5% of a sample with around 94,000 clones, about 85% of them seen once. CDR3 length equals 18 residues. Germline V gene data show CDR1 as MNHEY and CDR2 as SMNVEV (reference sequence). J was trimmed by 0 bases and V by 8 bases; bases with no gene match: 14.

The receptor was derived from a man in his fifties with active COVID-19. The sample taken for sequencing was peripheral blood. V is TRBV27 and J is TRBJ2-1; 9 nucleotides match TRBD1. CDR3: CASRSNRGLGSSYNEQFF. CDR3 DNA sequence: TGTGCCAGCCGATCAAACAGGGGGCTAGGGAGCTCCTACAATGAGCAGTTCTTC.